This T cell receptor (beta chain) was identified in a study of blood T cell repertoires in COVID-19. Germline-derived CDR1 and CDR2 are SGHAT and FQNNGV. This CDR3 contains 11 residues. Trimming shortened V by 4 bases and J by 8 bases, and 7 bases separated the two germline ends. In the original processing: Amplifying reference gene primers gave estimates of nucleated cell counts. Sequencing was performed with immunoSEQ multiplex PCR; in TCRdb, only in-frame clones are kept and a portion is missing. For V, J and clone size, that table is used; D and trimming come from the DNA. Of around 200,000 clones in the sample, about nine tenths were seen once.

Material for sequencing was peripheral blood. This sequence originates from a man between 35 and 55 years old with acute or convalescent COVID-19. The chain combines TRBV11-2 with TRBJ2-3; D gene uncertain. This CDR3 reads CASSSTSTQYF. CDR3 DNA sequence: TGTGCCAGCAGCTCGACATCTACGCAGTATTTT. The full variable domain, rest sourced from reference TRBV11-2 and TRBJ2-3, is EAGVAQSPRYKIIEKRQSVAFWCNPISGHATLYWYQQILGQGPKLLIQFQNNGVVDDSQLPKDRFSAERLKGVDSTLKIQPAKLEDSAVYLCASSSTSTQYFGPGTRLTVL.